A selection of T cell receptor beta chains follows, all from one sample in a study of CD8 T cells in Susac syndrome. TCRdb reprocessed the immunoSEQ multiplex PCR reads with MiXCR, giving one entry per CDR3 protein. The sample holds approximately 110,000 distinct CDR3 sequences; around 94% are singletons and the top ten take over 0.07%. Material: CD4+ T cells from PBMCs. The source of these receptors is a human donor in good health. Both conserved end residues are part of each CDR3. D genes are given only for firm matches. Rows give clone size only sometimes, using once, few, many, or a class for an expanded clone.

CDR3aa: CASSAPGQGNIQYF
CDR3nt: TGCGCCAGCAGCGCCCCGGGACAGGGAAACATTCAGTACTTC
j_gene: TRBJ2-4
v_gene: TRBV5-1
d_gene: TRBD1
abundance: NA

CDR3aa: CASSSPGLKAFF
CDR3nt: TGTGCCAGCAGTTCGCCGGGTCTCAAAGCTTTCTTT
j_gene: TRBJ1-1
v_gene: TRBV6-5
d_gene: NA
abundance: NA

CDR3aa: CASSLTEGTGELFF
CDR3nt: TGTGCCAGCAGCTTAACCGAGGGCACCGGGGAGCTGTTTTTT
j_gene: TRBJ2-2
v_gene: TRBV7-2
d_gene: NA
abundance: NA

CDR3aa: CASSSRDRGRWNYGYTF
CDR3nt: TGTGCCAGCAGCTCCCGGGACAGGGGGAGGTGGAACTATGGCTACACCTTC
j_gene: TRBJ1-2
v_gene: TRBV5-4
d_gene: TRBD1
abundance: once

CDR3aa: CASSLIADPALSEKLFF
CDR3nt: TGTGCCAGCAGCTTAATTGCTGATCCCGCCCTTTCTGAAAAACTGTTTTTT
j_gene: TRBJ1-4
v_gene: TRBV7-2
d_gene: NA
abundance: NA

CDR3aa: CASKAETGDTEAFF
CDR3nt: TGTGCCAGCAAAGCCGAGACAGGTGACACTGAAGCTTTCTTT
j_gene: TRBJ1-1
v_gene: TRBV2
d_gene: NA
abundance: NA

CDR3aa: CASSVGLADHYEQYF
CDR3nt: TGTGCCAGCAGCGTAGGACTAGCGGATCATTACGAGCAGTACTTC
j_gene: TRBJ2-7
v_gene: TRBV9
d_gene: TRBD2
abundance: NA

CDR3aa: CASSPGLVSYEQYF
CDR3nt: TGTGCCAGCTCACCAGGACTAGTGTCCTACGAGCAGTACTTC
j_gene: TRBJ2-7
v_gene: TRBV18
d_gene: TRBD2
abundance: NA

CDR3aa: CASSLVTSTTSEQYF
CDR3nt: TGTGCCAGCAGCTTGGTGACCAGCACGACTAGCGAGCAGTACTTC
j_gene: TRBJ2-7
v_gene: TRBV5-4
d_gene: NA
abundance: NA

CDR3aa: CSAPAAQETQYF
CDR3nt: TGCAGTGCCCCAGCGGCCCAAGAGACCCAGTACTTC
j_gene: TRBJ2-5
v_gene: TRBV20-1
d_gene: NA
abundance: NA

CDR3aa: CASSLGGINEQFF
CDR3nt: TGCGCCAGCAGCTTGGGGGGGATCAATGAGCAGTTCTTC
j_gene: TRBJ2-1
v_gene: TRBV5-1
d_gene: NA
abundance: NA

CDR3aa: CASSGEGRGVDEQYF
CDR3nt: TGCGCCAGCAGCGGAGAGGGTCGGGGGGTCGACGAGCAGTATTTC
j_gene: TRBJ2-7
v_gene: TRBV5-1
d_gene: TRBD2
abundance: NA